The source of this TCR beta chain is a study of early T cells in non-severe SARS-CoV-2 infection. Study-level information: Sequencing was performed on bulk RNA from unsorted whole blood, leaving chains unpaired.

TCRdb processed the 5' RACE reads anew with MiXCR; each CDR3 protein has one entry. Of roughly 51,000 distinct CDR3 sequences in the sample, approximately 6% were seen once. Trimming removed 3 bases from V and 2 bases from J, with 14 bases in between. Germline V lookup: CDR1 SGHVS, CDR2 FQNEAQ. This CDR3 comprises 16 residues. This clonotype was observed a handful of times. What it recognizes is unknown. Study-level results: The study's VDJdb matching favored anti-spike CD8 responses and missed private and CD4 specificities.

The chain links TRBV7-8 to TRBJ1-5; D is undetermined. The sample comprised whole blood. The clonotype originates from an adult who was a healthcare worker with PCR-confirmed SARS-CoV-2 infection or an uninfected control (not recorded which). The CDR3 spells CASSFLGTSGNQPQHF. The CDR3 bases are TGTGCCAGCAGCTTTTTAGGTACCAGTGGCAATCAGCCCCAGCATTTT.